Detailed here is one TCR beta chain. CDR3 length equals 15 residues. J lost 6 bases, V lost 4 bases, and 8 bases had no gene match. Germline V gives CDR1 MDHEN, CDR2 SYDVKM. This sample was taken from a study of technical replicates of blood from a handful of donors. Here immunoSEQ multiplex PCR was the method, and the copy in TCRdb shows in-frame clones only, minus some. This sample carries around 83,000 clones, around 94% of them seen once, and the ten largest clones take roughly 0.4%. The chain uses TRBV28 and TRBJ2-7; 11 bases are a match to TRBD2. The TCR sequence derives from a human donor in good health. Specimen: T cells isolated from PBMCs. The CDR3 sequence is CASSSLAGGRLEQYF. CDR3 coding DNA: TGTGCCAGCAGTTCCCTAGCGGGAGGAAGGCTCGAGCAGTACTTC.